This T cell receptor (beta chain) was recorded in a study of lymphopenia after photon versus proton radiotherapy. Study-wide points: In patients who died, overall survival fell as post-nadir TCR diversity dropped more. Better survival with proton therapy was suggested as possible, not demonstrated.

On this clone itself: The antigen is undetermined.

TCRdb's table, derived via immunoSEQ multiplex PCR, lists solely in-frame clones and lacks some. The table lists roughly 64,000 clones, roughly nine tenths of them singletons. This clonotype was obtained from a man older than 75 with esophageal cancer. The sequenced sample was peripheral blood, obtained from a patient treated with proton-based radiotherapy.

CDR3 bases: TGTGCCAGCAGTTTTAGAGGGAAGGGAGCTGAAGCTTTCTTT. Amino acids: CASSFRGKGAEAFF. V and J are TRBV27 and TRBJ1-1; no clear D gene. V was pared by 3 bases and J by 6 bases, with 14 bases between. The CDR3 spans 14 residues. CDR1 and CDR2 (germline): MNHEY, SMNVEV (reference sequence).